The sequence of this TCR beta chain was determined in a study of T cell repertoires in cytomegalovirus infection. Study-level information: The public TCR beta signatures pointed to both CMV infection and matching HLA type.

Germline CDR1 is SEHNR and CDR2 is FQNEAQ (reference sequence). Trimming cost V 5 bases and J 1 base, with 25 bases left between them. The CDR3 is 19 residues long. TCRdb independently ran MiXCR on the reads; one entry per CDR3 protein. Here the sample spans 71,000 or so distinct CDR3 sequences, more than 20% being singletons. This clonotype came up a few times. What it recognizes is unknown. Sequencing was performed on CD8+ T cells from cultured PBMCs, taken from culture after CMV antigen stimulation. This receptor was obtained from a human donor in good health (CMV status not recorded). Some clones in this sample may be carry-over from other donors' samples. The chain has TRBV7-9 and TRBJ2-3; D gene unclear. Written as DNA, the CDR3 is TGTGCCAGCAGCCCCGAAGGAGCCAGCCATCGTCGGGGCACAGATACGCAGTATTTT. Amino acid sequence: CASSPEGASHRRGTDTQYF.